Following are 20 T cell receptor beta chains from one sample sequenced in a study of shared T cell receptors in the human thymus. Profiled with immunoSEQ multiplex PCR; TCRdb holds only in-frame clones, not every one. In the table there are roughly 410,000 clones, 95% of which are singletons. Source material: thymocytes. The receptor source for this set is a human donor.

The V call is TRBV27, the J call TRBJ1-4; D is ambiguous. The CDR3 runs to 15 residues. Trimming pared 5 bases from V and 1 base from J, leaving 11 bases between. CDR1 and CDR2 (germline): MNHEY, SMNVEV (reference sequence). This CDR3 is CASSPAQGTNEKLFF. The CDR3 coding sequence is TGTGCCAGCAGTCCGGCCCAAGGAACTAATGAAAAACTGTTTTTT.

The chain has TRBV27 and TRBJ1-4; D remains unclear. The V end was cut by 5 bases, the J end by 0 bases, with 4 bases between. Germline-derived CDR1 and CDR2 are MNHEY and SMNVEV (reference sequence). The CDR3 sequence is 13 residues long. CDR3 in DNA: TGTGCCAGCAGTAGATCAACTAATGAAAAACTGTTTTTT. Residues: CASSRSTNEKLFF.

This clone was detected only once. The CDR3 is CASSARGHSDEQYF. CDR3 coding DNA: TGTGCCAGCAGCGCCAGGGGGCATTCTGACGAGCAGTACTTC. This chain uses TRBV21-1 with TRBJ2-7; the table assigns TRBD1, which was not confirmed against the DNA. TRBV21-1 is designated a pseudogene. The CDR3 sequence is 14 residues long.

The V call is TRBV5-1, the J call TRBJ2-5; 8 bases fit TRBD2. The CDR3 runs 17 residues. The V and J ends lost 3 bases and 5 bases, in that order; junction bases with no gene match: 15. Germline CDR1 and CDR2: SGHRS and YFSETQ. The CDR3 DNA sequence: TGCGCCAGCAGCTCAAAGGGTCTAAAGCGGGAGATTGAGACCCAGTACTTC. The encoded protein is CASSSKGLKREIETQYF.

The chain carries TRBV28 and TRBJ1-1; possibly TRBD1 for D (5 bases). The CDR3 covers 14 residues. The V gene lost 1 base and the J gene lost 4 bases, with 10 bases spanning the gap. The germline gives CDR1 MDHEN, CDR2 SYDVKM. The CDR3 is CASSLSGGGTEAFF. In nucleotides, the CDR3 is TGTGCCAGCAGTTTATCCGGGGGGGGCACTGAAGCTTTCTTT.

V and J are TRBV29-1 and TRBJ2-3; TRBD2 matches at 10 bases. The CDR3 length is 14 residues. Looked up from germline, CDR1 is SQVTM and CDR2 is ANQGSEA. V gave up 6 bases and J gave up 4 bases; unmatched junction bases: 7. The CDR3, as DNA: TGCAGCGTCCCTAGCGGGAGTCATGCAGATACGCAGTATTTT. It translates to CSVPSGSHADTQYF.

About this clone itself: The sample carries other DNA sequences with the same CDR3. The chain couples TRBV5-4 to TRBJ2-3; D is undetermined. The germline V gene encodes CDR1 SGHNT and CDR2 YYREEE (reference sequence). The ends were cut back, 4 bases at V and 0 bases at J, with 3 bases in the middle. The CDR3 spans 12 residues. CDR3 in amino acids: CASSLSTDTQYF. The CDR3 DNA reads as TGTGCCAGCAGCCTCAGCACAGATACGCAGTATTTT.

The genes are TRBV27 and TRBJ2-2; TRBD2 aligns across 11 bases. V shed 0 bases and J 6 bases; nucleotides not matched to a gene: 18. CDR1 MNHEY and CDR2 SMNVEV come from the germline V gene (reference sequence). The CDR3 is 21 residues long. The CDR3 bases are TGTGCCAGCAGTTTATCGACGGAGTTTATAGCGGGAGGGGCCTGTCCCGGGGAGCTGTTTTTT. This encodes CASSLSTEFIAGGACPGELFF.

This clone was counted a single time. This rearrangement joins TRBV7-6 to TRBJ2-3; the D is unclear. The V gene's germline CDR1 is SGHVS and CDR2 FNYEAQ. The CDR3 contains 15 residues. Trimming pared 5 bases from V and 1 base from J, leaving 13 bases between. CDR3 loop: CASSPGRWGTDTQYF. Written as DNA, the CDR3 is TGTGCCAGCAGCCCTGGTAGATGGGGCACAGATACGCAGTATTTT.

The chain uses TRBV30 and TRBJ2-2; D is perhaps TRBD1 or TRBD2 (5 bases each). The CDR3 consists of 14 residues. V lost 2 bases and J 7 bases, leaving 14 bases between the germline ends. In germline, CDR1 is GTSNPN, CDR2 SVGIG (reference sequence). In DNA, the CDR3 is TGTGCCTGGAGTCCCGGAGAGGGGAACGGGGAGCTGTTTTTT. It specifies CAWSPGEGNGELFF.

The chain links TRBV11-1 to TRBJ1-1, with D possibly TRBD1 on 5 matching bases. Germline loops: CDR1 SGHAT, CDR2 FQDESV (reference sequence). V lost 5 bases to trimming and J lost 7 bases, with 14 bases between them. This CDR3 contains 13 residues. CDR3 residues: CASSPMGRDEAFF. The CDR3 DNA reads as TGTGCCAGCAGCCCGATGGGCAGGGATGAAGCTTTCTTT.

The chain employs TRBV15 and TRBJ2-1; D is unresolved. The V gene's germline CDR1 is LNHNV and CDR2 YYDKDF (reference sequence). The CDR3 has 13 residues. Deletions cut 0 bases from V and 7 bases from J, with 7 bases between. The CDR3 DNA is TGTGCCACCAGCAGAGATTCGGGTAATGAGCAGTTCTTC. Its translation is CATSRDSGNEQFF.

This clone is a singleton in its sample. The chain has TRBV6-5 and TRBJ2-7, with 11 bases lining up with TRBD1. Losses at the gene ends were 6 bases for V and 7 bases for J; bases not matched to a gene: 2. Germline V gene lookup returns CDR1 MNHEY and CDR2 SVGAGI. The CDR3 extends over 12 amino acids. Here the CDR3 DNA reads TGTGCCAGCAGCAGGGACAGGGGGGAGCAGTACTTC. The encoded protein is CASSRDRGEQYF.

The chain combines TRBV19 with TRBJ2-7; 10 nucleotides match TRBD1. The CDR3 extends over 16 amino acids. The V and J ends lost 0 bases and 5 bases, in that order; junction bases with no gene match: 7. The germline V gene has CDR1 LNHDA and CDR2 SQIVND (reference sequence). CDR3 in amino acids: CASSIDKGQGIHEQYF. The CDR3 DNA reads as TGTGCCAGTAGTATAGATAAGGGACAGGGGATACACGAGCAGTACTTC.

The chain joins TRBV4-1 to TRBJ2-7, with D tentatively TRBD1 (5 bases). Trimming left V 1 base short and J 5 bases short, with 15 bases between. CDR1 is MGHRA, CDR2 YSYEKL, per germline. The length of the CDR3 is 15 residues. CDR3: CASSQATGRIHEQYF. In DNA, the CDR3 is TGCGCCAGCAGCCAAGCCACAGGTAGAATCCACGAGCAGTACTTC.

The chain couples TRBV18 to TRBJ2-1; TRBD2 matches at 11 bases. Trimming cost V 5 bases and J 0 bases; bases outside gene matches: 3. The CDR3 contains 16 residues. The germline gives CDR1 KGHSH, CDR2 LQKENI. The CDR3 is CASSGTSGASYNEQFF. CDR3 DNA: TGTGCCAGCTCAGGGACTAGCGGCGCCTCCTACAATGAGCAGTTCTTC.

As for this clone: The junction differs from germline at one of its ends, possibly a read error. The chain has TRBV6-1 and TRBJ2-1; possibly TRBD1 for D (6 bases). CDR3 length: 17 residues. Looked up from germline, CDR1 is MNHNS and CDR2 is SASEGT. The CDR3 DNA is TGTGCCAGCAGGGAAGGGGGAATGCGGCAGGGGTACAATGAGCAGTTCTTC. Amino acids: CASREGGMRQGYNEQFF.

The gene calls are TRBV20-1 and TRBJ2-7; D not resolved. In germline, CDR1 is DFQATT, CDR2 SNEGSKA (reference sequence). The V and J ends lost 5 bases and 4 bases respectively, with 9 bases between them. The CDR3 has 11 amino acids. The CDR3 DNA reads as TGCAGTGCTTTCCTCCGTTACGAGCAGTACTTC. Translating gives CSAFLRYEQYF.

The rearrangement joins TRBV30 to TRBJ1-4; 7 nucleotides align to TRBD1. V trimming: 1 base; J trimming: 8 bases; junction bases outside the gene matches: 7. The CDR3 is 14 amino acids. Germline V gene sequence: CDR1 GTSNPN, CDR2 SVGIG (reference sequence). The CDR3: CAWSARTGGEKLFF. CDR3 coding DNA: TGTGCCTGGAGTGCGAGGACAGGCGGGGAAAAACTGTTTTTT.

The chain joins TRBV14 to TRBJ2-7; TRBD1 matches at 9 bases. This CDR3 is 15 amino acids long. Trimming took 4 bases from V and 5 from J; bases not matched to a gene: 9. Germline V CDR1 and CDR2: SGHDN, FVKESK. CDR3 coding DNA: TGTGCCAGCAGCCGACCCGGGACAGGGTGTAACGAGCAGTACTTC. Translation: CASSRPGTGCNEQYF. The variable domain in full, with the rest retrieved from reference TRBV14 and TRBJ2-7, is EAGVTQFPSHSVIEKGQTVTLRCDPISGHDNLYWYRRVMGKEIKFLLHFVKESKQDESGMPNNRFLAERTGGTYSTLKVQPAELEDSGVYFCASSRPGTGCNEQYFGPGTRLTVT.